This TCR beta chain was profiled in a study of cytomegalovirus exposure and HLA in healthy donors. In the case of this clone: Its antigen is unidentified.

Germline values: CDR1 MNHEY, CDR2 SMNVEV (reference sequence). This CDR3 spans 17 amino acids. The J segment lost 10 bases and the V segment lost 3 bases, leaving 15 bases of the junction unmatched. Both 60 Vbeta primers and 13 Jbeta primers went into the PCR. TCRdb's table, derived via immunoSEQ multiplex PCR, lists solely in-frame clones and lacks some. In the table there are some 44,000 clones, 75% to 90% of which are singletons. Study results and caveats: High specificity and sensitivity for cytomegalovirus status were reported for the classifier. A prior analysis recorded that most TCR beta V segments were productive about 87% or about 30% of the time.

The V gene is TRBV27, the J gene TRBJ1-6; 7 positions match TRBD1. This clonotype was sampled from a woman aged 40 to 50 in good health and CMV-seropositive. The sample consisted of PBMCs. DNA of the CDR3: TGTGCCAGCAGTTTGTGGGGGCGACAGGGAAGCGGATCACCCCTCCACTTT. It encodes CASSLWGRQGSGSPLHF.